One sample yielded the 8 T cell receptor beta chains listed below, sequenced in a study of T-cell reconstitution after alpha-beta-depleted transplantation in children. For TCRbeta, the library was prepared with unique molecular identifiers. TCRdb fed the PCR reads into MiXCR, producing one record per CDR3 protein. Counted here are about 130,000 distinct CDR3 sequences, roughly 9.7% occurring once; the ten biggest clones make up approximately 25%. This specimen was PBMCs, mostly from graft donor cells, taken 180 days after TCRalphabeta/CD19-depleted stem cell transplant. These TCRs come from a girl less than two years old who had a stem cell transplant for combined immunodeficiency, so the T cells may come from the graft donor.

J is TRBJ2-1 and V is TRBV4-1, with D maybe TRBD1 (8 bases). Trimming removed 0 bases from V and 12 bases from J, with 21 bases in between. This CDR3 has 16 amino acids. Germline V gene lookup returns CDR1 MGHRA and CDR2 YSYEKL. CDR3 region: CASSQDEGGRGQGQFF. CDR3 DNA: TGCGCCAGCAGCCAAGATGAGGGCGGGAGAGGACAGGGGCAGTTCTTC.

This clonotype was detected a few times. The genes are TRBV2 and TRBJ1-6, with 11 bases aligning to TRBD1. J lost 10 bases, V lost 4 bases, and 15 bases had no gene match. The germline V gene has CDR1 SNHLY and CDR2 FYNNEI. The CDR3 loop spans 18 amino acids. DNA of the CDR3: TGTGCCAGCAGTGCGCGGGGACAGGGGGTAATTCTTGGGTCACCCCTCCACTTT. It codes for CASSARGQGVILGSPLHF.

The sample holds a few counts of this clonotype. This chain links TRBV20-1 with TRBJ2-1; 8 bases align to TRBD1. CDR1 is DFQATT, CDR2 SNEGSKA, per germline (reference sequence). The CDR3 is made up of 15 amino acids. Unmatched junction bases numbered 4, after V lost 1 base and J lost 2 bases. The CDR3 DNA follows: TGCAGTGCTAGAGGGAGGACAGGGCCCTACAATGAGCAGTTCTTC. It translates to CSARGRTGPYNEQFF.

This chain connects TRBV20-1 to TRBJ2-5; D assignment may be TRBD1 or TRBD2 (5 bases each). Germline V lookup: CDR1 DFQATT, CDR2 SNEGSKA (reference sequence). V lost 5 bases to trimming and J lost 3 bases, with 13 bases between them. The CDR3 has 13 amino acids. The CDR3 loop reads CSAPDGGKETQYF. CDR3 coding DNA: TGCAGTGCTCCAGATGGGGGAAAAGAGACCCAGTACTTC.

The chain uses TRBV7-9 and TRBJ2-7; D gene unclear. This CDR3 has 14 amino acids. V was cut by 5 bases and J by 2 bases, with 13 bases left in between. Germline V gene data show CDR1 as SEHNR and CDR2 as FQNEAQ (reference sequence). The CDR3 DNA is TGTGCCAGCAGCCTCTGGCAGGCCCCCTACGAGCAGTACTTC. As protein: CASSLWQAPYEQYF.

The chain carries TRBV30 and TRBJ2-5; tentatively, D is TRBD2 (5 bases). The germline V gene encodes CDR1 GTSNPN and CDR2 SVGIG (reference sequence). Trimming took off 0 bases at V and 5 bases at J, with 10 bases between the two ends. The CDR3 sequence is 13 residues long. The CDR3 here is CAWSVGSRETQYF. The DNA of the CDR3 is TGTGCCTGGAGTGTGGGGAGTCGTGAGACCCAGTACTTC.

This clonotype was detected a few times. V is TRBV20-1 and J is TRBJ2-7; the D is unclear. There are 14 residues in the CDR3. The ends were cut back, 3 bases at V and 1 base at J, with 13 bases in the middle. Germline V CDR1 and CDR2: DFQATT, SNEGSKA (reference sequence). In DNA form, the CDR3 reads TGCAGTGCTAGCGACACAGTTTATTCCTACGAGCAGTACTTC. The encoded protein is CSASDTVYSYEQYF.

This clonotype has only one observation. The chain carries TRBV30 and TRBJ1-2, with D hard to call. Germline CDR1 reads GTSNPN; CDR2 reads SVGIG (reference sequence). V lost 0 bases to trimming and J lost 7 bases, with 9 bases between them. The CDR3 is made up of 12 amino acids. The CDR3 here is CAWSVTSRGYTF. CDR3 DNA: TGTGCCTGGAGTGTCACCTCCCGTGGCTACACCTTC. The whole variable domain, filled in from reference TRBV30 and TRBJ1-2, reads SQTIHQWPATLVQPVGSPLSLECTVEGTSNPNLYWYRQAAGRGLQLLFYSVGIGQISSEVPQNLSASRPQDRQFILSSKKLLLSDSGFYLCAWSVTSRGYTFGSGTRLTVV.